Shown below are 27 T cell receptor beta chains from a single sample sequenced in a study of blood T cell repertoires in COVID-19. TCRdb's table, derived via immunoSEQ multiplex PCR, lists solely in-frame clones and lacks some. The data hold more than 130,000 clones, with 88% observed a single time. Input material: peripheral blood. These receptors were obtained from a man between 50 and 59 years old with active or convalescent COVID-19.

The V and J genes are TRBV6-5 and TRBJ1-2; D is uncertain. CDR3 length: 12 amino acids. Germline V gives CDR1 MNHEY, CDR2 SVGAGI. Deletions cut 8 bases from V and 5 bases from J, with 12 bases between. In nucleotides, the CDR3 is TGTGCCAGCGGTTTGAGGGCATATGGCTACACCTTC. Translating it yields CASGLRAYGYTF.

This chain links TRBV15 with TRBJ1-5; D possibly corresponds to TRBD1 (6 bases). The CDR3 covers 15 residues. CDR1 is LNHNV, CDR2 YYDKDF, per germline (reference sequence). V shed 5 bases and J shed 4 bases, with 15 bases lying between them. The CDR3 here is CATSLNRAQNQPQHF. The CDR3 DNA sequence: TGTGCCACCAGCCTAAACAGGGCCCAAAATCAGCCCCAGCATTTT.

CDR3 protein: CASSLLGPNTDTQYF. CDR3 bases: TGTGCCAGCAGCTTATTGGGGCCCAACACAGATACGCAGTATTTT. J is TRBJ2-3 and V is TRBV7-3; tentative D call: TRBD1 (5 bases). In germline, CDR1 is SGHTA, CDR2 FQGTGA. V was pared by 2 bases and J by 2 bases, with 11 bases between. There are 15 residues in the CDR3.

The J gene is TRBJ2-5, the V gene TRBV7-9, with TRBD2 matching over 9 bases. The V and J ends lost 0 bases and 1 base, in that order; junction bases with no gene match: 3. Germline V gene lookup returns CDR1 SEHNR and CDR2 FQNEAQ (reference sequence). This CDR3 region has 16 residues. CDR3 DNA: TGTGCCAGCAGCTTAGCGCCACTAGCGGGCCAAGAGACCCAGTACTTC. This encodes CASSLAPLAGQETQYF.

The sample holds one count of this clone. The chain employs TRBV5-1 and TRBJ2-7; perhaps TRBD2 as D (5 bases). The CDR3 is 15 amino acids. Per the germline V gene, CDR1 is SGHRS and CDR2 is YFSETQ. V lost 0 bases, J lost 0 bases, and 10 bases lay in between. Written as DNA, the CDR3 is TGCGCCAGCAGCTTGGCGGGGAAAAGCTCCTACGAGCAGTACTTC. This translates into CASSLAGKSSYEQYF.

This clone was seen only once. The chain couples TRBV5-1 to TRBJ2-7; TRBD1 matches 9 bases. Unmatched junction bases numbered 5, after V lost 0 bases and J lost 4 bases. Per germline, CDR1 SGHRS and CDR2 YFSETQ. This CDR3 spans 15 amino acids. The CDR3 bases are TGCGCCAGCAGCTTGGGAACAGGGGGCATTTACGAGCAGTACTTC. It encodes CASSLGTGGIYEQYF.

The J gene is TRBJ1-2, the V gene TRBV12-5; TRBD1 might be the D (5 bases). Germline CDR1 is LGHNT and CDR2 is FRNRAP. This CDR3 has 13 amino acids. Trimming cost V 1 base and J 8 bases, with 11 bases left between them. CDR3 nucleotide sequence: TGTGCTAGTGGTTTGGCAGGGAATCGGGGCTACACCTTC. Translating gives CASGLAGNRGYTF. Filled out from reference TRBV12-5 and TRBJ1-2, the complete variable domain reads DARVTQTPRHKVTEMGQEVTMRCQPILGHNTVFWYRQTMMQGLELLAYFRNRAPLDDSGMPKDRFSAEMPDATLATLKIQPSEPRDSAVYFCASGLAGNRGYTFGSGTRLTVV.

The V call is TRBV24-1, the J call TRBJ1-5; maybe TRBD1 (6 bases). The CDR3 extends over 15 amino acids. Per germline, CDR1 KGHDR and CDR2 SFDVKD. The germline V and J ends were trimmed by 3 bases and 2 bases, with 10 bases remaining between them. The DNA for the CDR3 is TGTGCCACCAGTGATCGGACAGCGGGCAATCAGCCCCAGCATTTT. Its protein product is CATSDRTAGNQPQHF.

V is TRBV28 and J is TRBJ2-7; D possibly corresponds to TRBD2 (6 bases). The CDR3 sequence is 12 residues long. Trimming took 7 bases from V and 6 from J, leaving 13 bases between them. From germline, CDR1 is MDHEN and CDR2 SYDVKM. CDR3 in amino acids: CASNQLALEQYF. Written as DNA, the CDR3 is TGTGCCAGCAACCAACTAGCTCTCGAGCAGTACTTC.

The rearrangement links TRBV10-3 to TRBJ2-3, with TRBD2 identical over 8 bases. In germline, CDR1 is ENHRY, CDR2 SYGVKD. The CDR3 length is 16 residues. The V gene end was trimmed by 3 bases and the J gene end by 8 bases; junction bases not matched to a gene: 13. In DNA form, the CDR3 reads TGTGCCATCAGTGACGGGGGGGCGCAAGCCCAAGCTACGCAGTATTTT. It yields the protein CAISDGGAQAQATQYF.

V gene TRBV25-1 combines with J gene TRBJ1-5; D not resolved. Trimming removed 10 bases at V and 10 bases at J, with 14 bases between. CDR1 is MGHDK and CDR2 is SYGVNS in the germline V gene. CDR3 length equals 11 residues. CDR3 sequence: CAIKLGGPQHF. The CDR3 DNA reads TGTGCCATCAAACTAGGTGGACCCCAGCATTTT.

The V call is TRBV4-1, the J call TRBJ1-5; D is undetermined. The CDR3 totals 14 residues. With 0 bases removed from V and 1 base from J, the gap between germline ends came to 4 bases. Looked up from germline, CDR1 is MGHRA and CDR2 is YSYEKL. CDR3 amino acids: CASSQDRSNQPQHF. As DNA, the CDR3 is TGCGCCAGCAGCCAAGACAGGAGCAATCAGCCCCAGCATTTT.

The rearrangement uses TRBV3-1 (or the pseudogene TRBV3-2) and TRBJ2-5; D not resolved. V lost 0 bases to trimming and J lost 4 bases, with 9 bases between them. The V gene's germline CDR1 is LGHDT and CDR2 YNNKEL (reference sequence). This CDR3 is built from 14 residues. The CDR3 loop reads CASSQDAVGETQYF. The CDR3 bases are TGTGCCAGCAGCCAAGATGCGGTGGGAGAGACCCAGTACTTC.

This clone showed up just once. This chain uses TRBV6-5 with TRBJ1-5, with D possibly TRBD1 on 5 matching bases. Germline V CDR1 and CDR2: MNHEY, SVGAGI. The V and J ends lost 6 bases and 9 bases respectively, with 15 bases between them. The CDR3 has 13 residues. The CDR3 loop is CASRSQALGPQHF. The CDR3 DNA follows: TGTGCCAGCAGGTCACAGGCTCTGGGGCCCCAGCATTTT.

This clone has just a few counts. The J gene is TRBJ1-5, the V gene TRBV7-8; perhaps TRBD1 as D (5 bases). The ends were cut back, 4 bases at V and 4 bases at J, with 11 bases in the middle. The CDR3 runs to 14 residues. Germline CDR1 SGHVS, CDR2 FQNEAQ. CDR3 protein: CASSSVGGNQPQHF. Here the CDR3 DNA reads TGTGCCAGCAGCTCCGTGGGGGGGAATCAGCCCCAGCATTTT.

J is TRBJ2-1 and V is TRBV2, with 9 bases identical to TRBD2. This CDR3 region has 13 residues. Germline-derived CDR1 and CDR2 are SNHLY and FYNNEI. Trimming at V came to 8 bases and at J to 9 bases, leaving 8 bases not matched to a gene. CDR3 sequence (DNA): TGTGCCAGCCAGATAGCGGGAGAGGGTGAGCAGTTCTTC. Its translation: CASQIAGEGEQFF.

The chain employs TRBV2 and TRBJ2-2; 9 positions agree with TRBD1. Per germline, CDR1 SNHLY and CDR2 FYNNEI. The CDR3 covers 16 residues. V was clipped by 6 bases and J by 5 bases; unmatched bases: 10. The CDR3 DNA follows: TGTGCCAGCAGATCCAGGACAGGGGCCCCGACCGGGGAGCTGTTTTTT. Residues: CASRSRTGAPTGELFF.

V gene TRBV7-2 combines with J gene TRBJ1-5, with D unclear. Between the trimmed V and J ends, which lost 5 bases and 7 bases, there was a span of 12 bases. This CDR3 is 13 amino acids long. Per the germline V gene, CDR1 is SGHTA and CDR2 is FQGNSA. DNA for the CDR3: TGTGCCAGCAGCCTACCGACGGGACAGCCCCAGCATTTT. This gives the protein CASSLPTGQPQHF.

This chain uses TRBV27 with TRBJ2-3; 7 bases match TRBD2. The junction had 8 bases not matched to a gene; V was cut back by 8 bases and J by 0 bases. CDR3 length equals 15 residues. From germline, CDR1 is MNHEY and CDR2 SMNVEV (reference sequence). Here the CDR3 reads CASGVLAASTDTQYF. CDR3 DNA: TGTGCCAGCGGAGTCCTAGCGGCTAGCACAGATACGCAGTATTTT.

The chain recombines TRBV7-9 with TRBJ2-5; 7 positions match TRBD2. After removal of 9 bases from V and 2 bases from J, the junction contained 3 bases not matched to a gene. The CDR3 covers 12 residues. Germline V CDR1 and CDR2: SEHNR, FQNEAQ (reference sequence). This CDR3 reads CASQRDQETQYF. Here the CDR3 DNA reads TGTGCCAGTCAGCGGGATCAAGAGACCCAGTACTTC.

This chain links TRBV19 with TRBJ1-5; tentative D call: TRBD1 (6 bases). CDR3 length equals 15 residues. Trimming left V 7 bases short and J 7 bases short, with 20 bases between. Germline values: CDR1 LNHDA, CDR2 SQIVND (reference sequence). The CDR3 coding sequence is TGTGCCAGTACCCACAGCAGTGGGGGCGGCCAGCCCCAGCATTTT. Encoded protein: CASTHSSGGGQPQHF.

The chain has TRBV7-2 and TRBJ2-7; 9 bases agree with TRBD2. CDR1 and CDR2 (germline): SGHTA, FQGNSA. This CDR3 has 17 residues. With 5 bases clipped from V and 0 bases from J, the junction kept 11 bases outside the gene matches. The CDR3: CASSPRIRLADSYEQYF. The CDR3 nucleotides read TGTGCCAGCAGCCCTCGAATCAGACTAGCGGACTCCTACGAGCAGTACTTC.

J is TRBJ2-1 and V is TRBV28; D gene uncertain. Between the trimmed V and J ends, which lost 7 bases and 9 bases, there was a span of 13 bases. The CDR3 sequence is 12 residues long. CDR1 and CDR2 (germline): MDHEN, SYDVKM. The CDR3: CASNASKREQFF. The DNA for the CDR3 is TGTGCCAGCAACGCTTCGAAGCGTGAGCAGTTCTTC.

This chain uses TRBV19 with TRBJ2-6; 9 bases line up with TRBD1. This CDR3 is built from 16 residues. Looked up from germline, CDR1 is LNHDA and CDR2 is SQIVND (reference sequence). V shed 7 bases, J shed 0 bases, and the junction held 4 bases outside the gene matches. The CDR3 DNA is TGTGCCAGTAATGGACAGGGGACCTCTGGGGCCAACGTCCTGACTTTC. It yields the protein CASNGQGTSGANVLTF.

This chain uses TRBV3-1 (or the pseudogene TRBV3-2) with TRBJ2-3, with TRBD1 identical over 9 bases. The CDR3 extends over 12 amino acids. From germline, CDR1 is LGHDT and CDR2 YNNKEL (reference sequence). The J segment lost 14 bases and the V segment lost 2 bases, leaving 5 bases of the junction unmatched. The DNA for the CDR3 is TGTGCCAGCAGCCAACAGACAGGGGGTGTGTATTTT. Protein product: CASSQQTGGVYF.

The chain combines TRBV28 with TRBJ2-7; TRBD2 is a possible D gene (6 bases). Germline V gene sequence: CDR1 MDHEN, CDR2 SYDVKM. This CDR3 comprises 16 residues. Trimming took 5 bases from V and 2 from J, leaving 19 bases between them. CDR3 DNA sequence: TGTGCCAGCAGTGGGGCCCCAGCGGGCCTAGCCTACGAGCAGTACTTC. Amino acid sequence: CASSGAPAGLAYEQYF.

This clone was detected a few times. Other DNA sequences within the sample encode an identical CDR3. This chain joins TRBV4-1 and TRBJ2-1; the D is unclear. The CDR3 totals 15 residues. V lost 1 base and J lost 4, with 11 bases in between. CDR1 MGHRA and CDR2 YSYEKL come from the germline V gene. CDR3 sequence: CASSQGGGTYNEQFF. CDR3 in DNA: TGCGCCAGCAGCCAAGGAGGCGGAACGTACAATGAGCAGTTCTTC.